The next 25 T cell receptor beta chains were all read from a single sample in a study of Ad26.COV2.S vaccination and SARS-CoV-2 variants. Profiling relied on immunoSEQ multiplex PCR, and the TCRdb table lists in-frame clones only, not all of them. The profile covers hundreds of thousands of clones, with 89% appearing a single time and just over 2.5% taken by the ten largest. Treatment given: around 19 received Ad26.COV2.S at low or high dose, single or two shots; 5 received placebo; per-sample allocation not given. Material that was analyzed had been drawn on day 63 after the first vaccine or placebo injection. This sample comprised peripheral blood, obtained in a trial of Ad26.COV2.S vaccine versus placebo. These TCRs come from a person between 18 and 60 years old who received the Ad26.COV2.S COVID-19 vaccine or a placebo.

This chain connects TRBV29-1 to TRBJ2-5; 7 nucleotides match TRBD2. The J segment lost 7 bases and the V segment lost 7 bases, leaving 6 bases of the junction unmatched. CDR3 length equals 11 residues. Germline V gives CDR1 SQVTM, CDR2 ANQGSEA. CDR3 loop: CSAGGSGTQYF. CDR3 DNA sequence: TGCAGCGCCGGCGGGAGCGGGACCCAGTACTTC.

The J gene is TRBJ2-3, the V gene TRBV18; D possibly uses TRBD1 or TRBD2 (5 bases each). Germline V gene data show CDR1 as KGHSH and CDR2 as LQKENI. V dropped 4 bases and J dropped 4 bases, with 15 bases sitting between them. CDR3 length equals 15 residues. CDR3 bases: TGTGCCAGCTCACGGGCAGGGAGTAGCGCAGATACGCAGTATTTT. Its protein is CASSRAGSSADTQYF.

The chain recombines TRBV5-1 with TRBJ2-3, with a possible D match to TRBD1 (5 bases). Germline CDR1 reads SGHRS; CDR2 reads YFSETQ. The CDR3 extends over 15 amino acids. With 0 bases removed from V and 2 bases from J, the gap between germline ends came to 10 bases. In DNA, the CDR3 is TGCGCCAGCAGCTTGGGGGGCAGGGACACAGATACGCAGTATTTT. It encodes CASSLGGRDTDTQYF.

In this sample, this clone turned up once. The chain carries TRBV18 and TRBJ1-4; no clear D gene. Deletions cut 2 bases from V and 4 bases from J, with 11 bases between. The CDR3 sequence is 15 residues long. Germline V gives CDR1 KGHSH, CDR2 LQKENI. The CDR3 loop reads CASSPSHGLNEKLFF. The DNA for the CDR3 is TGTGCCAGCTCACCATCTCACGGACTTAATGAAAAACTGTTTTTT.

CDR3 protein: CSVAPRRAGDEQFF. As DNA, the CDR3 is TGCAGCGTGGCCCCTCGGCGTGCGGGGGATGAGCAGTTCTTC. The chain is built from TRBV29-1 and TRBJ2-1; 7 bases are a match to TRBD2. The CDR3 contains 14 residues. Germline loops: CDR1 SQVTM, CDR2 ANQGSEA. Germline trimming cut 6 bases from V and 8 bases from J; bases unmatched to any gene: 13.

This sequence joins TRBV7-3 and TRBJ1-1; the D is unclear. CDR1 is SGHTA, CDR2 FQGTGA, per germline. The CDR3 is 13 residues long. V shed 4 bases and J shed 5 bases, with 11 bases lying between them. CDR3 protein: CASSSGQITEAFF. In nucleotides, the CDR3 is TGTGCCAGCAGCTCGGGCCAGATAACTGAAGCTTTCTTT.

This clone appeared once. The chain couples TRBV7-3 to TRBJ2-1; TRBD1 is a possible D gene (5 bases). The V gene's germline CDR1 is SGHTA and CDR2 FQGTGA. V shed 5 bases and J shed 4 bases, with 15 bases lying between them. The CDR3 covers 15 residues. The CDR3 sequence: CASSNNIKGYNEQFF. Written as DNA, the CDR3 is TGTGCCAGCAGCAACAACATAAAGGGGTACAATGAGCAGTTCTTC.

The rearrangement links TRBV2 to TRBJ1-4; D unresolved. CDR3 size: 12 residues. V dropped 5 bases and J dropped 6 bases, with 7 bases sitting between them. Germline V gene sequence: CDR1 SNHLY, CDR2 FYNNEI. CDR3 bases: TGTGCCAGCAGTTCGACCTATGAAAAACTGTTTTTT. As protein: CASSSTYEKLFF.

The chain links TRBV7-3 to TRBJ2-5; possible D gene TRBD1, 5 bases. CDR3 length: 13 residues. Trimming removed 0 bases from V and 5 bases from J, with 7 bases in between. The germline CDR1 and CDR2 sequences are SGHTA and FQGTGA. The CDR3 loop reads CASSLTPGETQYF. The CDR3 DNA sequence: TGTGCCAGCAGCTTAACCCCAGGGGAGACCCAGTACTTC.

The chain is built from TRBV6-2 or TRBV6-3 and TRBJ2-5, with 14 bases fitting TRBD2. Germline V lookup: CDR1 MNHEY, CDR2 SVGEGT. The junction had 12 bases not matched to a gene; V was cut back by 2 bases and J by 13 bases. This CDR3 contains 16 residues. The CDR3 nucleotides are TGTGCCAGCAGTTACCTTCCACCGACTAGCGGGGGGGCCTTGTACTTC. Its protein product is CASSYLPPTSGGALYF.

The chain recombines TRBV3-1 (or the pseudogene TRBV3-2) with TRBJ2-1; D remains ambiguous. The germline V gene has CDR1 LGHDT and CDR2 YNNKEL (reference sequence). The CDR3 length is 16 residues. V lost 6 bases, J lost 0 bases, and 15 bases lay in between. The chain's CDR3 is CASRTCYPRSYNEQFF. The CDR3 bases are TGTGCCAGCAGGACCTGTTACCCCCGCTCCTACAATGAGCAGTTCTTC.

This chain joins TRBV7-6 and TRBJ1-1; D remains unclear. Trimming took off 8 bases at V and 1 base at J, with 20 bases between the two ends. This CDR3 contains 16 residues. Germline values: CDR1 SGHVS, CDR2 FNYEAQ. CDR3 residues: CASSPRPSLRNTEAFF. The CDR3 DNA follows: TGTGCCAGCTCCCCCAGGCCTTCCCTCCGGAACACTGAAGCTTTCTTT.

Here the CDR3 reads CASSRRGKVFNYGYTF. As DNA, the CDR3 is TGTGCCAGCAGCCGTAGGGGGAAGGTTTTTAACTATGGCTACACCTTC. V usage is TRBV7-2 and J usage is TRBJ1-2; D perhaps matches TRBD1 (6 bases). Germline values: CDR1 SGHTA, CDR2 FQGNSA. V shed 5 bases and J shed 1 base, with 17 bases lying between them. The CDR3 consists of 16 residues.

This sequence joins TRBV29-1 and TRBJ2-1; D gene uncertain. The CDR3 consists of 11 residues. Trimming shortened V by 4 bases and J by 5 bases, and 6 bases separated the two germline ends. Germline V gene data show CDR1 as SQVTM and CDR2 as ANQGSEA. CDR3 sequence reads: CSVGRNNEQFF. As DNA, the CDR3 is TGCAGCGTTGGCAGGAACAATGAGCAGTTCTTC.

The chain couples TRBV11-2 to TRBJ2-5; 8 nucleotides match TRBD1. The ends lost 6 bases at V and 3 bases at J; junction bases unmatched: 6. The CDR3 has 14 amino acids. Looked up from germline, CDR1 is SGHAT and CDR2 is FQNNGV. The CDR3 here is CASRPTGGKETQYF. CDR3 nucleotides: TGTGCCAGCAGGCCTACAGGGGGTAAAGAGACCCAGTACTTC.

The V call is TRBV5-1, the J call TRBJ2-1; D possibly uses TRBD1 or TRBD2 (6 bases each). Germline CDR1 is SGHRS and CDR2 is YFSETQ. V dropped 0 bases and J dropped 4 bases, with 11 bases sitting between them. The CDR3 extends over 15 amino acids. The CDR3, as DNA: TGCGCCAGCAGCTTGGTATTAGGGGGGTACAATGAGCAGTTCTTC. It specifies CASSLVLGGYNEQFF.

The V call is TRBV7-6, the J call TRBJ2-3; D unclear. From germline, CDR1 is SGHVS and CDR2 FNYEAQ. The CDR3 sequence is 14 residues long. V lost 4 bases and J lost 2, with 10 bases in between. This CDR3 is CASSSRRTTDTQYF. For the CDR3, the DNA is TGTGCCAGCAGCTCAAGACGGACCACAGATACGCAGTATTTT.

This chain uses TRBV5-4 with TRBJ2-7; D is possibly TRBD1 (6 bases). The germline CDR1 and CDR2 sequences are SGHNT and YYREEE (reference sequence). V was cut by 2 bases and J by 1 base, with 13 bases left in between. CDR3 length: 15 amino acids. CDR3: CASSFSTGLSYEQYV. CDR3 nucleotide sequence: TGTGCCAGCAGCTTTTCGACAGGTCTATCCTACGAGCAGTACGTC.

The genes are TRBV5-6 and TRBJ2-3; 7 bases are shared with TRBD1. J was trimmed by 2 bases and V by 4 bases; bases with no gene match: 10. The CDR3 covers 16 residues. Germline V gives CDR1 SGHDT, CDR2 YYEEEE. The CDR3, as DNA: TGTGCCAGCAGCCGAATGACAGGGACCCCCACAGATACGCAGTATTTT. Translating gives CASSRMTGTPTDTQYF.

This sequence joins TRBV7-2 and TRBJ2-1, with TRBD2 identical over 10 bases. Germline values: CDR1 SGHTA, CDR2 FQGNSA. There are 18 residues in the CDR3. The V and J ends lost 1 base and 1 base, in that order; junction bases with no gene match: 7. CDR3 loop: CASSLVLAGVWSYNEQFF. For the CDR3, the DNA is TGTGCCAGCAGCTTAGTTCTAGCGGGAGTTTGGTCCTACAATGAGCAGTTCTTC.

The chain is built from TRBV19 and TRBJ2-4; D unresolved. The CDR3 has 14 residues. Trimming stripped 4 bases from V and 5 bases from J, with 12 bases between. Germline loops: CDR1 LNHDA, CDR2 SQIVND (reference sequence). The CDR3 loop reads CASSKGLGQNIQYF. The CDR3 DNA is TGTGCCAGTAGTAAGGGCCTAGGCCAAAACATTCAGTACTTC.

The chain joins TRBV4-3 to TRBJ1-1; maybe TRBD1 (6 bases). This CDR3 comprises 15 residues. The V gene lost 4 bases and the J gene lost 5 bases, with 17 bases spanning the gap. Looked up from germline, CDR1 is LGHNA and CDR2 is YSLEER. DNA of the CDR3: TGCGCCAGCAGCCGGAGGACAGCGCTGGGGACTGAAGCTTTCTTT. This gives the protein CASSRRTALGTEAFF.

This clone was seen only once. The chain employs TRBV28 and TRBJ2-1; the match to TRBD1 covers 7 bases. Germline assignment: CDR1 MDHEN and CDR2 SYDVKM. This CDR3 comprises 14 residues. Trimming at V came to 6 bases and at J to 7 bases, leaving 9 bases not matched to a gene. Here the CDR3 reads CASRESRGQNEQFF. Here the CDR3 DNA reads TGTGCCAGCAGAGAATCAAGGGGGCAAAATGAGCAGTTCTTC.

In its sample, this clone was seen once. The V call is TRBV18, the J call TRBJ2-3; 8 bases are shared with TRBD2. CDR1 is KGHSH and CDR2 is LQKENI in the germline V gene. With V trimmed by 2 bases and J by 0 bases, 4 bases remained unmatched. The CDR3 runs to 16 residues. The CDR3 is CASSPILAGSTDTQYF. In nucleotides, the CDR3 is TGTGCCAGCTCACCAATCCTAGCGGGCAGCACAGATACGCAGTATTTT.

This chain connects TRBV5-1 to TRBJ2-5; D remains ambiguous. The CDR3 loop spans 16 amino acids. From germline, CDR1 is SGHRS and CDR2 YFSETQ. V lost 2 bases and J lost 4, with 18 bases in between. The CDR3 nucleotides are TGCGCCAGCAGCTTAATTCTCGGGCCGACTGGAGAGACCCAGTACTTC. As protein: CASSLILGPTGETQYF.